This T cell receptor beta chain was documented in a study of OX40 agonist ivuxolimab in advanced cancers. Turning to the overall study: Ivuxolimab, which targeted the costimulatory receptor OX40 (CD134), was an agonistic, fully human IgG2 monoclonal antibody. Intravenous ivuxolimab was administered to patients every 2 weeks at six dose levels: 0.01, 0.1, 0.3, 1.5, 3 and 10 mg/kg. Among the approximately 50 dose-escalation patients, around 20 had hepatocellular carcinoma, about 15 melanoma, 9 renal cell carcinoma and 9 head and neck cancer. The dose-escalation cohort was approximately 83% male with a mean age of roughly 62 years, ranging from roughly 20 to 80. Patients were allowed to have had prior anti-PD-1, anti-PD-L1 or anti-CTLA-4 therapy, and around 41% of the dose-escalation patients had previously received checkpoint inhibitors. Three dose-escalation patients achieved partial responses, one with hepatocellular carcinoma and two with cutaneous melanoma. Peripheral TCRbeta sequencing aimed to test whether ivuxolimab altered TCR sequence diversity and caused clonal T-cell expansion. The monotherapy dose-escalation portion (N ≈ 55 patients) of the phase I ivuxolimab trial is reported in the paper.

Genomic DNA was extracted from sorted cells for sequencing of the TCRbeta CDR3 region. The immunoSEQ Assay was used for sequencing of TCRbeta CDR3 regions. Drawn from immuneACCESS, this table holds only the in-frame rearrangements with V and J called that TCRdb kept. Clones are partly lost; checked studies trace under half to an unresolved V gene and leave the rest unexplained. This sample holds tens of thousands of clones; approximately 80% were observed only once. Together, the top ten hold roughly a quarter of the sample. Findings and caveats that apply to the study as a whole: In the 0.1-3.0 mg/kg groups, partial responders were among the patients with the lowest normalized peripheral clonal expansion, particularly in CD8+ T cells. The antigen specificity of the peripheral T cells that underwent clonal expansion was not determined. At doses from 0.1 to 3.0 mg/kg, clonal expansion was seen in both CD4+ and CD8+ blood T cells between baseline and week 6. On average, CD8+ T cells showed more expanded clones than CD4+ T cells after ivuxolimab. Low levels of normalized T-cell clonal expansion were also seen in some nonresponding patients.

The trial excluded patients who had a history of autoimmune disease or were on systemic immunosuppression. In every dose cohort, peripheral blood was drawn for TCR sequencing at baseline, cycle 4 day 1, and cycle 7 day 1. The samples were drawn from a first-in-human, open-label, multicenter phase I dose-escalation trial of ivuxolimab. Adults with locally advanced or metastatic head and neck squamous cell, hepatocellular, melanoma or renal cell carcinoma were enrolled in the trial. Before TCR sequencing, CD4+ and CD8+ T cells were separately sorted from peripheral blood. With respect to this clone: Its target antigen remains unknown. No base-level quality is on record; no much larger clone is a single base apart.

V is cut by 2 bases and J by 3 bases, and the space between the germline ends is 8 bases. Counted from cysteine to phenylalanine, this CDR3 has 13 amino acids. Just the 39-base CDR3 DNA is kept, in frame starting at base 1. CDR1 and CDR2 were assigned from the germline V gene as KGHSH and LQKENI. In this chain, TRBV18 is recombined with TRBJ2-7; the D gene is perhaps TRBD1, on 6 matching bases. This TCR derives from an adult with an advanced solid tumor such as melanoma, head and neck, liver or kidney cancer. Material: CD4+ or CD8+ T cells sorted from blood, obtained in a trial of the OX40 agonist ivuxolimab. The DNA sequence is TGTGCCAGCTCACCAGGGACAAGCTACGAGCAGTACTTC. The translation is CASSPGTSYEQYF.